This note documents a single T cell receptor beta chain sequence. Per the original data handling: Cell counts per sample came from amplifying reference gene primers. TCRdb's copy holds only in-frame clones and misses some; the assay was immunoSEQ multiplex PCR. The DNA gave D and trimming, while V, J and clone size come from that table. Here the sample spans about 120,000 clones, around 90% being singletons. This sample stems from a study of blood T cell repertoires in COVID-19. Across the study: Material from acute and convalescent COVID-19 was sourced from the United States, Italy and Spain. The analysed material was cDNA or gDNA that came from T cells, B-cell-depleted T cells, or PBMCs.

V was clipped by 4 bases and J by 2 bases, with 13 bases between them. The germline V gene has CDR1 SGHTS and CDR2 YDEGEE. The CDR3 loop spans 15 amino acids. While infection was still active, Seattle patients were enrolled and then followed longitudinally. This receptor was obtained from a woman in her sixties with COVID-19, enrolled during active disease. Sequenced: peripheral blood. J is TRBJ1-3 and V is TRBV5-8; TRBD1 might be the D (5 bases). The CDR3 loop reads CASSLAGEPGNTIYF. The CDR3 DNA reads as TGTGCCAGCAGCCTGGCGGGGGAACCTGGAAACACCATATATTTT. The variable domain in full, with the rest retrieved from reference TRBV5-8 and TRBJ1-3, is EAGVTQSPTHLIKTRGQQATLRCSPISGHTSVYWYQQALGLGLQFLLWYDEGEERNRGNFPPRFSGRQFPNYSSELNVNALELEDSALYLCASSLAGEPGNTIYFGEGSWLTVV.